The clone carrying this T cell receptor beta chain showed up many times. Its antigen is not known. Trimming removed 0 bases from V and 8 bases from J, with 22 bases in between. CDR3 size: 17 residues. Germline V gene data show CDR1 as LGHNA and CDR2 as YSLEER. The data were obtained in a study of glioma-infiltrating T cells. Notes on the study in general: Only very few CDR3 sequences appeared in both tissue and blood. Tissue-blood divergence was below expectation in non-neoplastic patients, above in gliomas.

Using RNA template, CDR3s of TCR alpha and beta were amplified with iRepertoire arm-PCR. Tissue mRNA or PBMC total RNA, roughly 100-400 ng, went into one-step reverse transcription and amplification. Each CDR3 protein gets one entry after TCRdb re-called the multiplex PCR reads with MiXCR. The table records some 100,000 distinct CDR3 sequences, 20% to 30% of them present only once. This rearrangement joins TRBV4-3 to TRBJ1-2; possibly TRBD1 for D (5 bases). The receptor's source is a human donor with low-grade glioma or glioblastoma, undergoing nonglioma brain surgery, or in good health (not recorded which). Input material: glioma tissue, nonneoplastic brain tissue, or PBMCs (not recorded which). The CDR3 DNA sequence: TGCGCCAGCAGCCAAGATTTAGGAGACAGACCTTTCCGGGGCTACACCTTC. Translating it yields CASSQDLGDRPFRGYTF.